This is a list of T cell receptor beta chains from one sample in a study of shared clonotypes between healthy human individuals. The repertoire was sequenced with immunoSEQ multiplex PCR; TCRdb's copy has only in-frame clones and lacks some. The sample contains some 2,100,000 clones, 95% of which appear only once. The sequenced material came from naive CD4+ T cells sorted from blood. The receptors here all came from a man aged 18 to 30 in good health. Both conserved end residues are part of each CDR3. The D gene is left open where the match is weak.

CDR3: CARSSRDYRYEQFF; D: TRBD2; V: TRBV5-3
CDR3: CASTQDRANNQPQHF; D: TRBD1; V: TRBV2
CDR3: CAWSTGMNTEAFF; D: -; V: TRBV30
CDR3: CASSQDNRGLDEQFF; D: -; V: TRBV4-3
CDR3: CASSPRQGGQPQHF; D: TRBD1; V: TRBV7-8
CDR3: CASSKGPGNQPQHF; D: -; V: TRBV21-1
CDR3: CASREQGVDYGYTF; D: TRBD1; V: TRBV7-3
CDR3: CASSSPGTGDEKLFF; D: TRBD1; V: TRBV28
CDR3: CASSWGTGGNEKLFF; D: TRBD1; V: TRBV11-2
CDR3: CASSQEPSGENIQYF; D: TRBD2; V: TRBV4-2
CDR3: CASSGSRTANYEQYF; D: -; V: TRBV6-1
CDR3: CACLLAGAYIQYF; D: TRBD2; V: TRBV30
CDR3: CASSLGAEYNSPLHF; D: -; V: TRBV5-1
CDR3: CASSLSGTYGYTF; D: -; V: TRBV5-6
CDR3: CASSEVGGSEQYF; D: -; V: TRBV25-1
CDR3: CASRPTTGTGFRSGYTF; D: TRBD1; V: TRBV27
CDR3: CASSNSYGTLIVGAETQYF; D: -; V: TRBV7-2
CDR3: CASSPSSGSLPTNEKLFF; D: -; V: TRBV7-9
CDR3: CASSGGAEGYTF; D: -; V: TRBV10-2
CDR3: CASRLREGNTGELFF; D: TRBD2; V: TRBV2
CDR3: CTSSQPGLPSPYNEQFF; D: -; V: TRBV1
CDR3: CASSEARGARQYF; D: -; V: TRBV6-1
CDR3: CASSPPGSGPQYF; D: -; V: TRBV6-5
CDR3: CASRFSGAGAGGYTF; D: -; V: TRBV28
CDR3: CASSSGGHGYTF; D: TRBD1; V: TRBV19
CDR3: CASSLGEAGGVDTQYF; D: TRBD2; V: TRBV5-1
CDR3: CASSKTGLIDTGELFF; D: -; V: TRBV19
CDR3: CASSLVTSGQETQYF; D: TRBD2; V: TRBV7-2
CDR3: CASRGGPISGNTIYF; D: -; V: TRBV2
CDR3: CASSRTVEDRATDTQYF; D: TRBD1; V: TRBV7-9
CDR3: CDIGTGGGDTQYF; D: TRBD1; V: TRBV10-1
CDR3: CASSPDRIPTYEQYF; D: -; V: TRBV10-1
CDR3: CASSPLAVQETQYF; D: TRBD2; V: TRBV18
CDR3: CASSLDWAGRKAAKNIQYF; D: -; V: TRBV7-2
CDR3: CAITPGGQDTQYF; D: -; V: TRBV10-3
CDR3: CASSPQGSTNEKLFF; D: -; V: TRBV18
CDR3: CASSREETQYF; D: -; V: TRBV7-9
CDR3: CASSPTDGNTIYF; D: -; V: TRBV18
CDR3: CASSLAPGGSGNTIYF; D: -; V: TRBV7-2
CDR3: CAWSGPNTGYEQYF; D: -; V: TRBV30
CDR3: CAISENNYGYTF; D: -; V: TRBV10-3
CDR3: CASSFDGNQPQHF; D: -; V: TRBV7-2